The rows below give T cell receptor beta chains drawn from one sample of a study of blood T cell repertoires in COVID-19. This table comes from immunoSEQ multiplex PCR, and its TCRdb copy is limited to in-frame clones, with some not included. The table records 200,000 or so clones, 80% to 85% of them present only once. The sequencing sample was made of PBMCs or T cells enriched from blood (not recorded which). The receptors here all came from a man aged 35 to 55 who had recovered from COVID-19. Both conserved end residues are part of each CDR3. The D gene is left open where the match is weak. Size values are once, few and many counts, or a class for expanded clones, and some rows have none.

cdr3_aa: CASSQQVVIAQPQHF
cdr3_nt: TGCGCCAGCAGCCAACAGGTTGTGATTGCTCAGCCCCAGCATTTT
clone_size: NA
j_call: TRBJ1-5
d_call: NA
v_call: TRBV4-1

cdr3_aa: CASSTRQGTVTEAFF
cdr3_nt: TGTGCCAGCAGCACCCGACAGGGGACCGTTACTGAAGCTTTCTTT
clone_size: NA
j_call: TRBJ1-1
d_call: TRBD1
v_call: TRBV7-2

cdr3_aa: CASADRAYGYTF
cdr3_nt: TGTGCCAGCGCGGACAGGGCCTATGGCTACACCTTC
clone_size: NA
j_call: TRBJ1-2
d_call: TRBD1
v_call: TRBV6-5

cdr3_aa: CASTSRTWGYTF
cdr3_nt: TGTGCCAGCACCTCCCGGACATGGGGCTACACCTTC
clone_size: NA
j_call: TRBJ1-2
d_call: NA
v_call: TRBV6-5

cdr3_aa: CASNSIRDSPYGYTF
cdr3_nt: TGTGCCAGCAACTCAATTCGGGACAGCCCCTATGGCTACACCTTC
clone_size: NA
j_call: TRBJ1-2
d_call: TRBD1
v_call: TRBV11-2

cdr3_aa: CASIPERTGGGYTF
cdr3_nt: TGTGCCAGCATCCCAGAAAGAACAGGGGGAGGCTACACCTTC
clone_size: NA
j_call: TRBJ1-2
d_call: TRBD1
v_call: TRBV6-6

cdr3_aa: CASSLDEYRGDTQYF
cdr3_nt: TGCGCCAGCAGCTTGGACGAGTACCGTGGAGATACGCAGTATTTT
clone_size: NA
j_call: TRBJ2-3
d_call: NA
v_call: TRBV5-1

cdr3_aa: CASSLGTVTNEKLFF
cdr3_nt: TGCGCCAGCAGCTTGGGGACAGTAACTAATGAAAAACTGTTTTTT
clone_size: NA
j_call: TRBJ1-4
d_call: NA
v_call: TRBV5-1

cdr3_aa: CASSSGVGTGELFF
cdr3_nt: TGTGCCAGCAGCTCCGGGGTAGGGACCGGGGAGCTGTTTTTT
clone_size: NA
j_call: TRBJ2-2
d_call: NA
v_call: TRBV11-2

cdr3_aa: CASSLVFGGGATDTQYF
cdr3_nt: TGTGCCAGCAGCTTAGTGTTTGGCGGGGGGGCAACAGATACGCAGTATTTT
clone_size: few
j_call: TRBJ2-3
d_call: TRBD2
v_call: TRBV7-2

cdr3_aa: CASSPYSNQPQHF
cdr3_nt: TGTGCCAGCAGTCCGTATAGCAATCAGCCCCAGCATTTT
clone_size: NA
j_call: TRBJ1-5
d_call: NA
v_call: TRBV6-5

cdr3_aa: CASSIGVYQAFF
cdr3_nt: TGTGCCAGTAGTATCGGAGTGTACCAAGCTTTCTTT
clone_size: few
j_call: TRBJ1-1
d_call: NA
v_call: TRBV19

cdr3_aa: CASSPPADMQFF
cdr3_nt: TGTGCCAGCAGCCCACCGGCGGATATGCAGTTCTTC
clone_size: NA
j_call: TRBJ2-1
d_call: NA
v_call: TRBV7-9

cdr3_aa: CASNRGQGRLETQYF
cdr3_nt: TGTGCCAGCAACCGGGGACAGGGGAGATTAGAGACCCAGTACTTC
clone_size: NA
j_call: TRBJ2-5
d_call: TRBD1
v_call: TRBV5-6

cdr3_aa: CATSRVMTAEAFF
cdr3_nt: TGTGCCACCAGCAGAGTGATGACAGCCGAAGCTTTCTTT
clone_size: NA
j_call: TRBJ1-1
d_call: NA
v_call: TRBV15

cdr3_aa: CASTTGESYNSPLHF
cdr3_nt: TGTGCCAGTACTACAGGGGAATCCTATAATTCACCCCTCCACTTT
clone_size: once
j_call: TRBJ1-6
d_call: TRBD1
v_call: TRBV19

cdr3_aa: CASSHRDYTGELFF
cdr3_nt: TGTGCCAGCAGCCACAGGGATTACACCGGGGAGCTGTTTTTT
clone_size: NA
j_call: TRBJ2-2
d_call: NA
v_call: TRBV7-9